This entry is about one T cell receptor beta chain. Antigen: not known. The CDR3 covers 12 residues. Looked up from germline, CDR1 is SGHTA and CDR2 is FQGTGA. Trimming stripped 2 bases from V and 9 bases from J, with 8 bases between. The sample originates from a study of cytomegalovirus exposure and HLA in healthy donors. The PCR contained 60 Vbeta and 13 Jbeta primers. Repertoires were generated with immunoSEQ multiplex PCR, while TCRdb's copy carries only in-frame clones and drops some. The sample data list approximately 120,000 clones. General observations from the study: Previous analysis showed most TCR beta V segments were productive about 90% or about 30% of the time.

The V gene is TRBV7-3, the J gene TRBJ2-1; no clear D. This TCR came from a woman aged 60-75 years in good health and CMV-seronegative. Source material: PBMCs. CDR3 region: CASSLGGGEQFF. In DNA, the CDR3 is TGTGCCAGCAGCTTAGGCGGTGGTGAGCAGTTCTTC.